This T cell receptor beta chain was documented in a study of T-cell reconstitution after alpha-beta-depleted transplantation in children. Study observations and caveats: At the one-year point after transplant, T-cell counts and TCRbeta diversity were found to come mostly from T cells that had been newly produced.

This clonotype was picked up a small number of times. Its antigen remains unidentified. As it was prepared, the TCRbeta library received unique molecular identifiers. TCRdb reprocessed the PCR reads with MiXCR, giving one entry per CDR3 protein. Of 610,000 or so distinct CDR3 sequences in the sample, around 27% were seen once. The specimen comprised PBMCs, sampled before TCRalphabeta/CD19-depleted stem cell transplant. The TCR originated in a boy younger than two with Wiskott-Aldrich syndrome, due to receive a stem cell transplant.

CDR3 nucleotide sequence: TGTGCCAGCAGTTCCCTGACTAGCGACAATGAGCAGTTCTTC. This gives the protein CASSSLTSDNEQFF. The chain employs TRBV6-5 and TRBJ2-1, with 8 bases that match TRBD2. The CDR3 is 14 amino acids. The germline V gene encodes CDR1 MNHEY and CDR2 SVGAGI. V lost 4 bases and J lost 5; bases outside the gene matches: 4.